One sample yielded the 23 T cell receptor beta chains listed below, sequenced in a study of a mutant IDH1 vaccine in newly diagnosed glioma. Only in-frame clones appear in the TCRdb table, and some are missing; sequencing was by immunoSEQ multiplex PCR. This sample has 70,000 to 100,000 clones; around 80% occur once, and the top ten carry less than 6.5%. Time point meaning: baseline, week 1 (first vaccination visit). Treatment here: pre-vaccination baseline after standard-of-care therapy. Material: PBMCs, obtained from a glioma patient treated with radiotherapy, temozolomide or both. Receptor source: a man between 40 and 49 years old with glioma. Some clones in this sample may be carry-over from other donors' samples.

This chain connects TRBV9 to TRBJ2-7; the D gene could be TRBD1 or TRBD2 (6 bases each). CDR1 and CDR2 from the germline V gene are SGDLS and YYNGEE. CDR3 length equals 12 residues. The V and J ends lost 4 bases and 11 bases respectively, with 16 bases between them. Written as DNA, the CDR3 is TGTGCCAGCAGCTCAGAGGGGGGAAGAAAGTACTTC. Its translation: CASSSEGGRKYF.

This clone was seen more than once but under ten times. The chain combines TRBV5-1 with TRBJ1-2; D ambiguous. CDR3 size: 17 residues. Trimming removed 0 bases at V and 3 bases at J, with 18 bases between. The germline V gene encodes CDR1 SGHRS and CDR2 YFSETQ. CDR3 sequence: CASSLASGAGSYYGYTF. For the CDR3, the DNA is TGCGCCAGCAGCTTGGCCTCGGGCGCGGGTTCTTACTATGGCTACACCTTC. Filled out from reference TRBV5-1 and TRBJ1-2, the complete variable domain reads KAGVTQTPRYLIKTRGQQVTLSCSPISGHRSVSWYQQTPGQGLQFLFEYFSETQRNKGNFPGRFSGRQFSNSRSEMNVSTLELGDSALYLCASSLASGAGSYYGYTFGSGTRLTVV.

As DNA, the CDR3 is TGTGCCAGCAGCGTAGCGGGACAGGGGGCTGGAAACACCATATATTTT. The encoded protein is CASSVAGQGAGNTIYF. J is TRBJ1-3 and V is TRBV9; 11 bases map to TRBD1. Germline V gene data show CDR1 as SGDLS and CDR2 as YYNGEE. The CDR3 consists of 16 residues. V lost 0 bases, J lost 2 bases, and 1 base stayed unmatched.

The CDR3 region is CASSLKLTNEKLFF. The CDR3 region has the DNA TGTGCCAGCAGCTTAAAGTTAACTAATGAAAAACTGTTTTTT. The chain is built from TRBV7-8 and TRBJ1-4; unclear D gene. The CDR3 extends over 14 amino acids. Looked up from germline, CDR1 is SGHVS and CDR2 is FQNEAQ. V lost 2 bases and J 1 base, leaving 5 bases between the germline ends.

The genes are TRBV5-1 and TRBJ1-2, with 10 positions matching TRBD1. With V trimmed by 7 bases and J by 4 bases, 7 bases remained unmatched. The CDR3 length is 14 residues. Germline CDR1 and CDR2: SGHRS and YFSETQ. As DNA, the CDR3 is TGCGCCAGCCGTCCGGGGACAGGGGCCTATGGCTACACCTTC. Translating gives CASRPGTGAYGYTF.

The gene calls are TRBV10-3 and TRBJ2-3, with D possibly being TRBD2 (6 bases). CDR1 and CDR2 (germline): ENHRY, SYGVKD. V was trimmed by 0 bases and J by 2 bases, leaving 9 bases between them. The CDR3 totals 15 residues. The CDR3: CAISESGLNTDTQYF. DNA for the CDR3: TGTGCCATCAGTGAGTCCGGACTAAACACAGATACGCAGTATTTT.

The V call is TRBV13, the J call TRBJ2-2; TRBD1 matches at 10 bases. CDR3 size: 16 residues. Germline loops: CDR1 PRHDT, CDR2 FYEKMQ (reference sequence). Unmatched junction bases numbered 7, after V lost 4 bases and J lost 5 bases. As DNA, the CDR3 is TGTGCCAGCAGCTCAACCGGGACAGGGGATACCGGGGAGCTGTTTTTT. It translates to CASSSTGTGDTGELFF.

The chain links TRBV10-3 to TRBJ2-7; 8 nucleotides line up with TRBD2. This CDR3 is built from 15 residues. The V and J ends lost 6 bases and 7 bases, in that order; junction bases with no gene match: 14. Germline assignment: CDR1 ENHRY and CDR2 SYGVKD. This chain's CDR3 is CAIRAAGMRGVEQYF. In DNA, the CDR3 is TGTGCCATCAGGGCGGCGGGGATGCGGGGGGTAGAGCAGTACTTC.

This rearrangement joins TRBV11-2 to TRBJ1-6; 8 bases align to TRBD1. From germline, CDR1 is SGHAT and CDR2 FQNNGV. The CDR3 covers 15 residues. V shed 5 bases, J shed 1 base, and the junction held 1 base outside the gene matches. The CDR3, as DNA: TGTGCCAGCAGCCGACAGGGGTCCTATAATTCACCCCTCCACTTT. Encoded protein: CASSRQGSYNSPLHF.

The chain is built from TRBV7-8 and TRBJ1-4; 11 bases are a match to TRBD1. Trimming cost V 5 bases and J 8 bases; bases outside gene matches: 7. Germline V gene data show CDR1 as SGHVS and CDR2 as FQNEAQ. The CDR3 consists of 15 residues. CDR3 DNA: TGTGCCAGCAGCGGATCCGGGACAGGGGGGGAAAAACTGTTTTTT. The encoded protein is CASSGSGTGGEKLFF.

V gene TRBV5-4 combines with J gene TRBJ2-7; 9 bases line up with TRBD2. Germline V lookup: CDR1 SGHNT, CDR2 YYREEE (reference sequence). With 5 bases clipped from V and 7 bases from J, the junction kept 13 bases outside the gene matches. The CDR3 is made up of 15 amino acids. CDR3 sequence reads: CASRRSGGRAGEQYF. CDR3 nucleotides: TGTGCCAGCAGACGTAGCGGGGGTCGGGCGGGGGAGCAGTACTTC.

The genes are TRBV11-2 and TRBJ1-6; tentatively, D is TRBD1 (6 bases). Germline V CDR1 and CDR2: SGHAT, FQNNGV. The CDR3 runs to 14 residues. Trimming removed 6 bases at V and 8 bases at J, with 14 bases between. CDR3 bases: TGTGCCAGCAGGCCCTCGGCAGGGGATTCACCCCTCCACTTT. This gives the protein CASRPSAGDSPLHF.

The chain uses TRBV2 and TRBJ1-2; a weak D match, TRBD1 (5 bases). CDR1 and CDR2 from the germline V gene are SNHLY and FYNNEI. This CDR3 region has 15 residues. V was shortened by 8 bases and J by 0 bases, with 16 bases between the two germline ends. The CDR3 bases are TGTGCCAGCCCTCTTGAAAGGGGAGCTAACTATGGCTACACCTTC. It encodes CASPLERGANYGYTF.

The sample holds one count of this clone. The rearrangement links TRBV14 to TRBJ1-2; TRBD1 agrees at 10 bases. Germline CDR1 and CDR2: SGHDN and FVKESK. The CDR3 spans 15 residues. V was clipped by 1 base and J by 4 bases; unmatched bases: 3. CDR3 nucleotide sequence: TGTGCCAGCAGCCAAGTTGACAGGGGGCTCTATGGCTACACCTTC. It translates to CASSQVDRGLYGYTF.

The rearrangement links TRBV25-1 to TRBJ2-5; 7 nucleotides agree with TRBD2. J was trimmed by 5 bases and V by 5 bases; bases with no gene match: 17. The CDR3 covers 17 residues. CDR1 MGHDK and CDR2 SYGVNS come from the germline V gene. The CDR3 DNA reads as TGTGCCAGCAGTCAGGGAGGGAGGTGGGCAGGGACGGAGACCCAGTACTTC. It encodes CASSQGGRWAGTETQYF.

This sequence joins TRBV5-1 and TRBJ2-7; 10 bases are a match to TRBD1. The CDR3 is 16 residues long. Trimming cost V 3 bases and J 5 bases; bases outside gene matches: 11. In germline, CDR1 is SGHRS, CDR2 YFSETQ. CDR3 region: CASSSATGTGVHEQYF. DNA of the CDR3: TGCGCCAGCAGCTCAGCCACGGGGACAGGGGTCCACGAGCAGTACTTC.

CDR3 in amino acids: CASSQDRGVGELFF. CDR3 coding DNA: TGCGCCAGCAGCCAAGATAGAGGGGTCGGGGAGCTGTTTTTT. This rearrangement joins TRBV4-1 to TRBJ2-2; TRBD1 or TRBD2 may be the D gene (5 bases each). This CDR3 spans 14 amino acids. The germline V gene has CDR1 MGHRA and CDR2 YSYEKL. V was pared by 0 bases and J by 7 bases, with 9 bases between.

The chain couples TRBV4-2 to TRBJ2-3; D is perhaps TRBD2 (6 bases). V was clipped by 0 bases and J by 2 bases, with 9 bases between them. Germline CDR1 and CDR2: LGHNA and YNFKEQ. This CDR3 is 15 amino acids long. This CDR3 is CASSQEAGPTDTQYF. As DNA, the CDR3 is TGTGCCAGCAGCCAAGAGGCGGGGCCCACAGATACGCAGTATTTT.

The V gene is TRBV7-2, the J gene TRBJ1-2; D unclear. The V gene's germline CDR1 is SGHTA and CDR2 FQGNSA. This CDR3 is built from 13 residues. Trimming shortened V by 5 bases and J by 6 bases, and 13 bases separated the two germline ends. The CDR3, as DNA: TGTGCCAGCAGCCCGTACTATATGGATGGCTACACCTTC. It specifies CASSPYYMDGYTF.

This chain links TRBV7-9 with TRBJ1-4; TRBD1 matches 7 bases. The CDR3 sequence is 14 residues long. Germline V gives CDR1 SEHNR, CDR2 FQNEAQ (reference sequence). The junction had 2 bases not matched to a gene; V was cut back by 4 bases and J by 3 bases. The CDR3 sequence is CASSSGQSNEKLFF. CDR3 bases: TGTGCCAGCAGCTCGGGACAGTCTAATGAAAAACTGTTTTTT.

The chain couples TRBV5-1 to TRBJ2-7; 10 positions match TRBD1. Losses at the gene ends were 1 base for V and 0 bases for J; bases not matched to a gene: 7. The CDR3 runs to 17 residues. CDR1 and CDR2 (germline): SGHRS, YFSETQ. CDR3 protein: CASSLTRGQGSSYEQYF. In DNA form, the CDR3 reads TGCGCCAGCAGCTTGACTCGGGGACAGGGGAGCTCCTACGAGCAGTACTTC.

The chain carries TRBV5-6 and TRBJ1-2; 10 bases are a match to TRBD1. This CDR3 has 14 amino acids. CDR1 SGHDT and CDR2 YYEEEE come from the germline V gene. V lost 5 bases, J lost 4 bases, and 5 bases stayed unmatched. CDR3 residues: CASRGQGTLYGYTF. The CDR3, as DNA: TGTGCCAGCAGGGGACAGGGGACCCTCTATGGCTACACCTTC.

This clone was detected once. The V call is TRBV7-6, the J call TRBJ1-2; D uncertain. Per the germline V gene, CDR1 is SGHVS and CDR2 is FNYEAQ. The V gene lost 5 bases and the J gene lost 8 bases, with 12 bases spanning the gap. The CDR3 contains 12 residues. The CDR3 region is CASSTGQGGYTF. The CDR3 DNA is TGTGCCAGCAGCACCGGGCAAGGAGGCTACACCTTC.